This TCR beta chain was sequenced for a study of sequential checkpoint blockade in melanoma. Study at large: DNA from more than 75 pretreatment tumor samples underwent TCRβ immunosequencing.

Regarding treatment: randomized to nivolumab then ipilimumab (arm A) or the reverse (arm B). Sequencing was performed with immunoSEQ multiplex PCR; in TCRdb, only in-frame clones are kept and a portion is missing. The table has about 3,500 clones, about a sixth seen once. Trimming removed 6 bases at V and 4 bases at J, with 10 bases between. Germline lookup yields CDR1 MNHGY and CDR2 SAAAGT. The CDR3 loop spans 13 amino acids. This sample comprised tumor tissue (inferred from file names), obtained from a patient given nivolumab and ipilimumab in sequence. The sequence came from a human donor with melanoma. V gene TRBV6-8 combines with J gene TRBJ1-5, with D possibly TRBD1 on 5 matching bases. The CDR3 region is CASRPQENQPQHF. Here the CDR3 DNA reads TGTGCCAGCAGGCCACAGGAGAATCAGCCCCAGCATTTT.